This T cell receptor beta chain derives from a study of molecular identifiers for immune sequencing clone quantification. TCRdb itself ran the PCR reads through MiXCR, one entry per CDR3 protein. The sample carries approximately 97,000 distinct CDR3 sequences, 35% recorded once. Germline loops: CDR1 SGHTA, CDR2 FQGNSA. Trimming removed 4 bases from V and 6 bases from J; junction bases left unmatched: 3. The CDR3 consists of 15 residues. V is TRBV7-2 and J is TRBJ2-3; 14 bases are shared with TRBD2. This TCR derives from a human donor in good health. Some libraries in this study had Jurkat cell RNA spiked in. Material: naive CD8+ T cells from blood, with Jurkat cell RNA spiked in. The subset: FACS-sorted CD8+CD4-CCR7+CD45RA+ naive T cells. The CDR3 sequence is CASSYGTSGSDTQYF. The CDR3 coding sequence is TGTGCCAGCAGCTACGGGACTAGCGGGAGCGATACGCAGTATTTT.